These 22 T cell receptor beta chains originate from one sample sequenced in a study of graft-versus-host responses after intestinal transplantation. Measured with immunoSEQ multiplex PCR; TCRdb has only the in-frame clones, and not every one. The sample shows some 130,000 clones, approximately 90% of them seen only once. Antigens for these TCRs are unknown. Sequenced material: unstimulated CD4+ T cells sorted from spleen or lymph node cells, taken before intestinal transplant. All receptors derive from a human donor who received an intestinal transplant.

The chain is built from TRBV9 and TRBJ2-1, with D perhaps matching TRBD2 (5 bases). The V end lost 1 base, the J end lost 4 bases, and 6 bases lay between the germline ends. Germline V CDR1 and CDR2: SGDLS, YYNGEE. This CDR3 spans 13 amino acids. CDR3 amino acids: CASSVRGYNEQFF. The DNA for the CDR3 is TGTGCCAGCAGCGTACGGGGATACAATGAGCAGTTCTTC.

J is TRBJ1-6 and V is TRBV27, with D perhaps TRBD1 (5 bases). The CDR3 has 15 residues. Between the trimmed V and J ends, which lost 3 bases and 6 bases, there was a span of 12 bases. CDR1 and CDR2 from the germline V gene are MNHEY and SMNVEV (reference sequence). The CDR3 region has the DNA TGTGCCAGCAGTTTGATCGCGCAGGGTAATTCACCCCTCCACTTT. This codes for CASSLIAQGNSPLHF.

The chain couples TRBV7-9 to TRBJ2-1; 8 bases agree with TRBD2. This CDR3 comprises 11 residues. Losses at the gene ends were 5 bases for V and 15 bases for J; bases not matched to a gene: 6. The germline CDR1 and CDR2 sequences are SEHNR and FQNEAQ (reference sequence). For the CDR3, the DNA is TGTGCCAGCAGCCCCGGGGGGGGCCGGTTCTTC. Translating it yields CASSPGGGRFF.

The rearrangement joins TRBV6-1 to TRBJ2-5; D not resolved. The CDR3 covers 14 residues. The V and J ends lost 7 bases and 2 bases respectively, with 14 bases between them. Germline values: CDR1 MNHNS, CDR2 SASEGT. CDR3 protein: CASTSIVEQETQYF. In DNA, the CDR3 is TGTGCCAGCACCTCGATAGTAGAACAAGAGACCCAGTACTTC.

The J gene is TRBJ1-6, the V gene TRBV9; D is ambiguous. The ends were cut back, 2 bases at V and 10 bases at J, with 13 bases in the middle. Germline loops: CDR1 SGDLS, CDR2 YYNGEE. CDR3 size: 14 residues. The CDR3 nucleotides read TGTGCCAGCAGCGTTGGGAGGGCCGACTCACCCCTCCACTTT. Amino acid sequence: CASSVGRADSPLHF. The full variable domain, rest sourced from reference TRBV9 and TRBJ1-6, is DSGVTQTPKHLITATGQRVTLRCSPRSGDLSVYWYQQSLDQGLQFLIQYYNGEERAKGNILERFSAQQFPDLHSELNLSSLELGDSALYFCASSVGRADSPLHFGNGTRLTVT.

Only one count was recorded for this clone. CDR3 sequence (DNA): TGTGCCAGCAGTCGAACCGGTTTTGGCTACACCTTC. Translated: CASSRTGFGYTF. This chain uses TRBV7-2 with TRBJ1-2; D gene unclear. CDR1 and CDR2 from the germline V gene are SGHTA and FQGNSA. The CDR3 is made up of 12 amino acids. The V end lost 6 bases, the J end lost 7 bases, and 12 bases lay between the germline ends.

The chain recombines TRBV18 with TRBJ2-3; the D gene is possibly TRBD1 (6 bases). Germline V CDR1 and CDR2: KGHSH, LQKENI. V was pared by 4 bases and J by 3 bases, with 11 bases between. The CDR3 totals 14 residues. The CDR3, as DNA: TGTGCCAGCTCACGACAGGAGAAAACAGATACGCAGTATTTT. It codes for CASSRQEKTDTQYF.

The chain is built from TRBV5-5 and TRBJ1-6; perhaps TRBD1 as D (5 bases). The CDR3 length is 13 residues. V was clipped by 0 bases and J by 10 bases, with 8 bases between them. The germline V gene has CDR1 SGHKS and CDR2 YYEKEE (reference sequence). The CDR3 region is CASSLVPGSPLHF. CDR3 DNA: TGTGCCAGCAGCTTGGTTCCAGGGTCACCCCTCCACTTT.

V usage is TRBV27 and J usage is TRBJ1-1; D is unclear. V was clipped by 2 bases and J by 0 bases, with 16 bases between them. The germline gives CDR1 MNHEY, CDR2 SMNVEV (reference sequence). CDR3 size: 17 residues. This CDR3 reads CASSLLAGTLMNTEAFF. The CDR3 DNA sequence: TGTGCCAGCAGTTTACTAGCAGGCACCCTTATGAACACTGAAGCTTTCTTT.

This rearrangement joins TRBV6-5 to TRBJ1-2; 9 bases fit TRBD1. Germline CDR1 and CDR2: MNHEY and SVGAGI. V was pared by 2 bases and J by 8 bases, with 12 bases of the junction left unmatched. This CDR3 is built from 16 residues. CDR3 loop: CASSYLPGQGNLGYTF. CDR3 DNA sequence: TGTGCCAGCAGTTACCTACCCGGACAGGGGAACCTCGGCTACACCTTC.

The chain links TRBV7-6 to TRBJ2-5; 7 bases line up with TRBD2. Germline V gene lookup returns CDR1 SGHVS and CDR2 FNYEAQ. The length of the CDR3 is 14 residues. V trimming: 5 bases; J trimming: 2 bases; junction bases outside the gene matches: 5. In DNA, the CDR3 is TGTGCCAGCAGCCCGGGGACTACTCAAGAGACCCAGTACTTC. Amino acids: CASSPGTTQETQYF.

The table lists this clone with a count of one. This chain links TRBV23-1 with TRBJ2-6; TRBD1 matches 8 bases. TRBV23-1 carries the ORF label, with uncertain function. The CDR3 has 16 amino acids. Losses at the gene ends were 7 bases for V and 1 base for J; bases not matched to a gene: 6. The chain's CDR3 is CASMGQAVSGANVLTF. CDR3 in DNA: TGCGCCAGCATGGGACAGGCCGTTTCTGGGGCCAACGTCCTGACTTTC.

The rearrangement joins TRBV9 to TRBJ2-3; D is unclear. CDR3 length: 14 residues. V lost 0 bases and J lost 6, with 11 bases in between. Germline lookup yields CDR1 SGDLS and CDR2 YYNGEE. The CDR3: CASSVALTPDTQYF. In DNA, the CDR3 is TGTGCCAGCAGCGTAGCCCTGACCCCCGATACGCAGTATTTT.

A single count supports this clone. J is TRBJ1-4 and V is TRBV29-1, with a tentative D call TRBD1 (6 bases). This CDR3 has 11 residues. Per the germline V gene, CDR1 is SQVTM and CDR2 is ANQGSEA. Trimming removed 4 bases at V and 16 bases at J, with 16 bases between. The CDR3 is CSVARDTHEFF. The CDR3 DNA follows: TGCAGCGTTGCCCGGGACACCCACGAGTTTTTT.

This clone was seen a single time. This chain connects TRBV6-6 to TRBJ1-1, with 7 bases that match TRBD1. CDR3 length: 15 amino acids. Trimming took 1 base from V and 1 from J; bases not matched to a gene: 3. CDR1 and CDR2 from the germline V gene are MNHNY and SVGAGI (reference sequence). CDR3 coding DNA: TGTGCCAGCAGTTACTTAGCAGGGGGGAACACTGAAGCTTTCTTT. Its protein is CASSYLAGGNTEAFF.

V usage is TRBV7-8 and J usage is TRBJ1-6, with D perhaps TRBD1 (5 bases). From germline, CDR1 is SGHVS and CDR2 FQNEAQ. The CDR3 has 14 residues. CDR3: CAVGGSSYNSPLHF. CDR3 DNA: TGTGCTGTCGGGGGGAGCTCCTATAATTCACCCCTCCACTTT.

V and J are TRBV5-5 and TRBJ2-3; 10 bases agree with TRBD2. The germline V gene encodes CDR1 SGHKS and CDR2 YYEKEE (reference sequence). With 3 bases clipped from V and 2 bases from J, the junction kept 12 bases outside the gene matches. This CDR3 has 18 residues. CDR3 residues: CASSSPRGSGGATDTQYF. DNA of the CDR3: TGTGCCAGCAGCTCCCCCAGGGGGAGCGGGGGGGCCACAGATACGCAGTATTTT.

This chain connects TRBV7-9 to TRBJ1-2, with 7 bases fitting TRBD1. Trimming cost V 5 bases and J 2 bases; bases outside gene matches: 8. Germline V gives CDR1 SEHNR, CDR2 FQNEAQ (reference sequence). The CDR3 spans 15 residues. The CDR3 region is CASSRGQTLNYGYTF. The CDR3 DNA reads as TGTGCCAGCAGCCGGGGACAGACTCTAAACTATGGCTACACCTTC. The entire variable domain, with the rest obtained from reference TRBV7-9 and TRBJ1-2, is as follows: DTGVSQNPRHKITKRGQNVTFRCDPISEHNRLYWYRQTLGQGPEFLTYFQNEAQLEKSRLLSDRFSAERPKGSFSTLEIQRTEQGDSAMYLCASSRGQTLNYGYTFGSGTRLTVV.

The chain recombines TRBV4-1 with TRBJ2-1; 9 bases are a match to TRBD1. The CDR3 totals 16 residues. The V gene end was trimmed by 3 bases and the J gene end by 5 bases; junction bases not matched to a gene: 8. Germline V gene data show CDR1 as MGHRA and CDR2 as YSYEKL. The CDR3 spells CASSQVDRGSHNEQFF. The CDR3 DNA follows: TGCGCCAGCAGCCAGGTAGACAGGGGGTCCCACAATGAGCAGTTCTTC.

In the case of this clone: A read error may produce the germline difference seen at one junction end. V and J are TRBV20-1 and TRBJ2-5; 8 bases match TRBD2. This CDR3 contains 11 residues. Germline assignment: CDR1 DFQATT and CDR2 SNEGSKA (reference sequence). The CDR3 loop reads CSANRGVAGHF. CDR3 DNA: TGCAGTGCTAATAGGGGTGTAGCGGGGCACTTC.

This chain connects TRBV19 to TRBJ2-5; D is perhaps TRBD2 (7 bases). Looked up from germline, CDR1 is LNHDA and CDR2 is SQIVND (reference sequence). V lost 5 bases to trimming and J lost 7 bases, with 23 bases between them. The length of the CDR3 is 16 residues. This CDR3 is CASSAGTILGGATQYF. In nucleotides, the CDR3 is TGTGCCAGTAGTGCCGGGACTATTCTGGGGGGGGCGACCCAGTACTTC.

The chain employs TRBV5-1 and TRBJ2-5; 8 bases align to TRBD1. The germline V gene has CDR1 SGHRS and CDR2 YFSETQ. The CDR3 has 15 amino acids. The V gene end was trimmed by 8 bases and the J gene end by 4 bases; junction bases not matched to a gene: 13. CDR3 sequence: CASHRTGTLGETQYF. The CDR3 DNA reads as TGCGCCAGTCATAGGACAGGGACGTTGGGAGAGACCCAGTACTTC. Full variable domain (outside the CDR3, taken from reference TRBV5-1 and TRBJ2-5): KAGVTQTPRYLIKTRGQQVTLSCSPISGHRSVSWYQQTPGQGLQFLFEYFSETQRNKGNFPGRFSGRQFSNSRSEMNVSTLELGDSALYLCASHRTGTLGETQYFGPGTRLLVL.